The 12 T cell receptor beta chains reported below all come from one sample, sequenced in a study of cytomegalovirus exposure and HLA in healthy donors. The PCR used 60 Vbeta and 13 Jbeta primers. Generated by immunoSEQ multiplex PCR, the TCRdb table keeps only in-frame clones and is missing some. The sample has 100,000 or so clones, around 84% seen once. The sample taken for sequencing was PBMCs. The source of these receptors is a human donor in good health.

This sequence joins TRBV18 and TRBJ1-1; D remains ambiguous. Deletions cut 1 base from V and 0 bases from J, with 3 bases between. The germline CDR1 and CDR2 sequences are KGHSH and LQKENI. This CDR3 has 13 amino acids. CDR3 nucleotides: TGTGCCAGCTCACCACAGCTGAACACTGAAGCTTTCTTT. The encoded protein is CASSPQLNTEAFF.

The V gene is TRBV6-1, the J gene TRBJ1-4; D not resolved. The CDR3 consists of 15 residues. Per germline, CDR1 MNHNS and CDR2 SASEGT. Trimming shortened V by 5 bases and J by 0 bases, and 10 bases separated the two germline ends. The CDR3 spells CASSTQLATNEKLFF. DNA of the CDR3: TGTGCCAGCAGTACTCAATTGGCAACTAATGAAAAACTGTTTTTT.

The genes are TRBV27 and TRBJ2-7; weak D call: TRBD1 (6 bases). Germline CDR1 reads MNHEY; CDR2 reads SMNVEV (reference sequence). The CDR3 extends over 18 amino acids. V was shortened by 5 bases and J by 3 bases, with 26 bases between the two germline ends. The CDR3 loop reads CASSLYGTPRSVIYEQYF. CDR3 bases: TGTGCCAGCAGTCTCTACGGGACACCCCGCTCGGTGATCTACGAGCAGTACTTC.

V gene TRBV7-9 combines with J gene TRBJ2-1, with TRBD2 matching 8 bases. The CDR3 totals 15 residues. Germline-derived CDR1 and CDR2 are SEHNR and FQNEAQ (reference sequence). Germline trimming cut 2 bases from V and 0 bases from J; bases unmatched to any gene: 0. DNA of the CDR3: TGTGCCAGCAGCTTAAGCGGGAGCTCCTACAATGAGCAGTTCTTC. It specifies CASSLSGSSYNEQFF.

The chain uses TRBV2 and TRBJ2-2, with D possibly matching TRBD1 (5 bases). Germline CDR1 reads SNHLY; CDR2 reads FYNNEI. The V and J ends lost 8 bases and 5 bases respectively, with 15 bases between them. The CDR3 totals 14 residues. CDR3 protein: CASSWGSPTGELFF. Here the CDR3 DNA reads TGTGCCAGCTCGTGGGGCTCTCCAACCGGGGAGCTGTTTTTT. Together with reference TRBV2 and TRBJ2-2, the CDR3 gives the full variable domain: EPEVTQTPSHQVTQMGQEVILRCVPISNHLYFYWYRQILGQKVEFLVSFYNNEISEKSEIFDDQFSVERPDGSNFTLKIRSTKLEDSAMYFCASSWGSPTGELFFGEGSRLTVL.

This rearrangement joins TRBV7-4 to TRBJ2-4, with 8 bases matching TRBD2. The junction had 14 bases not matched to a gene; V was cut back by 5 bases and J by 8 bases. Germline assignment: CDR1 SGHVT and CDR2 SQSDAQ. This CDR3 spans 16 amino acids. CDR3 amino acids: CASSPWGGRLEDIQYF. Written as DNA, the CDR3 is TGTGCCAGCAGCCCCTGGGGCGGGAGGCTAGAGGACATTCAGTACTTC.

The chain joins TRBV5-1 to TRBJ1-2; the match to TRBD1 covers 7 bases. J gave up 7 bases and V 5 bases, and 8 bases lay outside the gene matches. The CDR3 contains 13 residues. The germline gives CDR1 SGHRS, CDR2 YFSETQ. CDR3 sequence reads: CASRRDSTFGYTF. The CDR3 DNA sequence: TGCGCCAGCAGACGGGACAGTACCTTTGGCTACACCTTC.

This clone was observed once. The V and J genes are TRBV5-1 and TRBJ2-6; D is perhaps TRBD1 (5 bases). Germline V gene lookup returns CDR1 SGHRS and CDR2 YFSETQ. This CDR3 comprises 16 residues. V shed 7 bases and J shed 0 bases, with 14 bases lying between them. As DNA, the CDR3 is TGCGCCAGCCAGAGACAGCCAAACTCTGGGGCCAACGTCCTGACTTTC. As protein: CASQRQPNSGANVLTF.

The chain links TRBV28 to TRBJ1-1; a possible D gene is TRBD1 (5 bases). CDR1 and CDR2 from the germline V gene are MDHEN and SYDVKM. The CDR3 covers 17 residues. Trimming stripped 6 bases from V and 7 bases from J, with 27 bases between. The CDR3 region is CASSPSLGKRGGFEAFF. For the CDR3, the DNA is TGTGCCAGCAGCCCCTCCCTGGGCAAGCGCGGGGGGTTTGAAGCTTTCTTT.

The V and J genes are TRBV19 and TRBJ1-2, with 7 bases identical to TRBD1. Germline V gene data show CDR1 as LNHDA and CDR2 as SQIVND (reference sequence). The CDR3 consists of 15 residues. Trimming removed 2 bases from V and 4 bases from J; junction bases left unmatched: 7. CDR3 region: CASSISTGRSYGYTF. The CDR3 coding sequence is TGTGCCAGTAGTATATCGACAGGGCGGTCCTATGGCTACACCTTC.

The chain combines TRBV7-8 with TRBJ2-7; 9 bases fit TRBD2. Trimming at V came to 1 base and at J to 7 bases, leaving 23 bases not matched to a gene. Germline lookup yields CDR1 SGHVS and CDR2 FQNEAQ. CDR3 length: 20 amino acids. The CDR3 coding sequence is TGTGCCAGCAGCTTAGTAACCCACAGGGGAGTAGCGGGGGCCCGAGGGGAGCAGTACTTC. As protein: CASSLVTHRGVAGARGEQYF.

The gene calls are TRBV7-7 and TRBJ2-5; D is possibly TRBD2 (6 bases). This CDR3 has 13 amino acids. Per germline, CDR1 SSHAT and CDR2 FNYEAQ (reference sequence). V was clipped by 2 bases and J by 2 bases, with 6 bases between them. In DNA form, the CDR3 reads TGTGCCAGCAGCTTACGGGAGCAAGAGACCCAGTACTTC. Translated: CASSLREQETQYF. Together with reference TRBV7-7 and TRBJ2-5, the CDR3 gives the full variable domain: GAGVSQSPRYKVTKRGQDVTLRCDPISSHATLYWYQQALGQGPEFLTYFNYEAQPDKSGLPSDRFSAERPEGSISTLTIQRTEQRDSAMYRCASSLREQETQYFGPGTRLLVL.